This TCR beta chain was sequenced during a study of patients and donors after allogeneic stem cell transplantation. This clonotype showed up many times. TCRdb called the RT-PCR reads again in MiXCR, with one record for every CDR3 protein. This table has about 87,000 distinct CDR3 sequences, roughly 5.1% appearing once. This CDR3 spans 15 amino acids. With 5 bases removed from V and 4 bases from J, the gap between germline ends came to 17 bases. Germline CDR1 SEHNR, CDR2 FQNEAQ (reference sequence). This sequence joins TRBV7-9 and TRBJ2-5; D perhaps matches TRBD1 (7 bases). This receptor was taken from a human donor who was either an allogeneic HSCT recipient or a stem cell or donor lymphocyte infusion donor (not recorded which). It is not recorded whose cells these are; they may come from a transplant donor. The sequencing sample was made of blood, either unsorted or a sorted T cell fraction (not recorded which). The chain's CDR3 is CASSGRETGRETQYF. The CDR3 DNA reads as TGTGCCAGCAGCGGACGGGAGACAGGGAGAGAGACCCAGTACTTC. The full variable domain, completed using reference TRBV7-9 and TRBJ2-5, is DTGVSQNPRHKITKRGQNVTFRCDPISEHNRLYWYRQTLGQGPEFLTYFQNEAQLEKSRLLSDRFSAERPKGSFSTLEIQRTEQGDSAMYLCASSGRETGRETQYFGPGTRLLVL.